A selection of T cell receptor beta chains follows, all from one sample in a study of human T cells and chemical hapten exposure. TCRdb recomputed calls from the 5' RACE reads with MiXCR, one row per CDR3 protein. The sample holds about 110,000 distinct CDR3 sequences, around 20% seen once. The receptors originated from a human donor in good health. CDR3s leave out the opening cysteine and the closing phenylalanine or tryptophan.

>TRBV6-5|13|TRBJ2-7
ASSYSGPASYEQY
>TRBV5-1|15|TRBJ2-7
ASSVYGGSGLSYEQY
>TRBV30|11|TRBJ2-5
AWTQRQQGTQY
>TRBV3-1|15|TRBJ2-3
ASSPLTSGTDHNTQY
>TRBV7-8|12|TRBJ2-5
ASSSDRGKETQY
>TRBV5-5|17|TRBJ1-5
ASSPGTTGPTLPNQPQH
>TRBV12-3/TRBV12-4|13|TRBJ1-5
ASSLAFGREQPQH
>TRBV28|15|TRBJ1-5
ASSQTGTGRRNQPQH
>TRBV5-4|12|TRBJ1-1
ASSRDREAPEAF
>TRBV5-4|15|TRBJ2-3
ASSSPLAGGLADTQY
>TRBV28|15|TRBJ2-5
ASSLFLEGSIEETQY
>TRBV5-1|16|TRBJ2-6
ASSFGTGVFSGANVLT
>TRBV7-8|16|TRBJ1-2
ASSTRWGPGRKEDGYT
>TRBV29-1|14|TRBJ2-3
SAVRLAGAHTDTQY
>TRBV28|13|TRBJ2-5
ASSLKSGGQETQY
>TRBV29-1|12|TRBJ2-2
SGGQGANTGELF
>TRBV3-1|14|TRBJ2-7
ASSQKQTSGSYEQY
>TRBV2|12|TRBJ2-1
ASIRVLAGSEQF
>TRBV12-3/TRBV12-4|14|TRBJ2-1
ASSHSSGTPYGEQF
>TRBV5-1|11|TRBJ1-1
ASSLGDTPQAF
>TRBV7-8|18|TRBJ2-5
ASSPIPPGLAGVEGETQY
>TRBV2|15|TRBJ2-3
AGSVTSGRAGTDTQY
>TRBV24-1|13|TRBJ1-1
ATSDFRGGETEAF
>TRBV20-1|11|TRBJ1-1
SARYRGLGEAF
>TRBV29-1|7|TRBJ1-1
SVEDSAF
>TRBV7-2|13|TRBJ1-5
ASSSETGGNQPQH
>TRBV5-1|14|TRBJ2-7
ASRLSTGAMTYEQY
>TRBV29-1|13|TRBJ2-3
SVVAEGWSTDTQY
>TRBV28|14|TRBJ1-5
ASSRSVPEGYQPQH
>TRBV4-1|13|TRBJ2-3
ASSAIRGPTDTQY
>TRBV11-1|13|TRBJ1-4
ASSSILATNEKLF
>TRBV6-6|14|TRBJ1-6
ASSSFTGTGNSPLH
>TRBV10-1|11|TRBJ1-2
ASSESTNYGYT
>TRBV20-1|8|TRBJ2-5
APGGETQY
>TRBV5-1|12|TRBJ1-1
ASSLVGENTEAF
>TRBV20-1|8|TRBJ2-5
SAGGETQY
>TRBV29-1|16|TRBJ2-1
SVEDRSSGALRTDEQF
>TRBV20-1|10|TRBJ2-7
SAGGGAYEQY
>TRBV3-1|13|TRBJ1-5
ASSRGQGGNQPQH
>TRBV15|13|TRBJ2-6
ATSRGATGANVLT
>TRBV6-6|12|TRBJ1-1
ASSSRGINTEAF
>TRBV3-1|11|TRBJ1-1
ASSQAEGTEAF
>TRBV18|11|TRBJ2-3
ASTTQSTDTQY
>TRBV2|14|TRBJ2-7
ASSRDRGMSSYEQY
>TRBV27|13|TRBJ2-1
ASSLMTSGYNEQF
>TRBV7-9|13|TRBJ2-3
ASSRRTASTDTQY
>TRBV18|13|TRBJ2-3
ASSPGQGSTDTQY
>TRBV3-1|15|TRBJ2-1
ASSRHPQGRSYNEQF
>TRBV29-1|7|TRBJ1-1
SDESEAF
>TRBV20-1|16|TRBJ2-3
SARAGLAGGRAPDTQY
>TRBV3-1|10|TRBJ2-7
ASSDWSYEQY
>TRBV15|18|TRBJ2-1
ATSVRLGLAGGLTYNEQF
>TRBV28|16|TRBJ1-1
ASSFPHQKGPKNTEAF
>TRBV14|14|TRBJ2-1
ASSQDQGLPYNEQF
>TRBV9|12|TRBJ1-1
ASSVLGGKTEAF